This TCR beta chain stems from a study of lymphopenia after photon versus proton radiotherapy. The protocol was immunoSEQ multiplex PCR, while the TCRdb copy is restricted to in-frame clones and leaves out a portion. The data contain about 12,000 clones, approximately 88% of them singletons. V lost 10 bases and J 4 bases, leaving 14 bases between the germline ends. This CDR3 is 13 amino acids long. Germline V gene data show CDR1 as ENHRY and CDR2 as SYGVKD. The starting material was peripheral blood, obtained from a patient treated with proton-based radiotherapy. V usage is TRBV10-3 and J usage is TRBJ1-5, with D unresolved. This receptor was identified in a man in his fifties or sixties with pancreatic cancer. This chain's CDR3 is CATRWAENQPQHF. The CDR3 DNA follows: TGTGCCACGCGGTGGGCAGAGAATCAGCCCCAGCATTTT.